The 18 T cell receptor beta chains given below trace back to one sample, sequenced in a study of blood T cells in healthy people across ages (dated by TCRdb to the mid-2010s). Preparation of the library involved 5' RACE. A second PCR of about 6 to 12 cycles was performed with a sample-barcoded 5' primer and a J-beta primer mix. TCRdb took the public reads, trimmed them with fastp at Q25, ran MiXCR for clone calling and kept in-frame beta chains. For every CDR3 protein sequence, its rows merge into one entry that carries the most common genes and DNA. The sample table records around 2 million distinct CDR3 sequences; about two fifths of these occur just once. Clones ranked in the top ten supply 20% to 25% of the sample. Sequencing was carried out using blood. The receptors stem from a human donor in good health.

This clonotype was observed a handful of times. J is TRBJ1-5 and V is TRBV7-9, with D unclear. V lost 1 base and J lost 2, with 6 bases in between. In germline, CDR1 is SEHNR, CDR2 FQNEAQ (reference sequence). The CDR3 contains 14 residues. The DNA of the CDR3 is TGTGCCAGCAGCTTAGGTAATGGCAATCAGCCCCAGCATTTT. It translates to CASSLGNGNQPQHF.

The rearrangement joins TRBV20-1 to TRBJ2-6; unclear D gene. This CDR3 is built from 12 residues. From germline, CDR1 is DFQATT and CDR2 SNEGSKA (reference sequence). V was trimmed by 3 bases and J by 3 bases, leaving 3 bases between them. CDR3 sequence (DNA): TGCAGTGCTAGGGGTGGGGCCAACGTCCTGACTTTC. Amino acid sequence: CSARGGANVLTF.

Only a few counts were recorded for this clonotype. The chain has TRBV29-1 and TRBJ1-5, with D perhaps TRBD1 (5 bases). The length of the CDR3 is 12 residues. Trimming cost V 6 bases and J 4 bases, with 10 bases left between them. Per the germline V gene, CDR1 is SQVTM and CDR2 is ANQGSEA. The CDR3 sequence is CSVGTPNQPQHF. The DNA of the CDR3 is TGCAGCGTCGGGACGCCAAATCAGCCCCAGCATTTT.

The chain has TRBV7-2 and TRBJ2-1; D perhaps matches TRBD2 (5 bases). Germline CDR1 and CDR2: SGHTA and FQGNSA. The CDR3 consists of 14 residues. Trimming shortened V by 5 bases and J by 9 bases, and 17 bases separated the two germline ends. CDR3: CASSPNAGFSEQFF. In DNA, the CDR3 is TGTGCCAGCAGCCCCAATGCGGGCTTTAGTGAGCAGTTCTTC.

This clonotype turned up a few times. The CDR3 region has the DNA TGTGCCACCCTAGGACAGGGGGCGGACACTGAAGCTTTCTTT. Protein sequence: CATLGQGADTEAFF. The gene calls are TRBV6-5 and TRBJ1-1, with 11 bases identical to TRBD1. The germline V gene has CDR1 MNHEY and CDR2 SVGAGI. This CDR3 has 14 residues. The V and J ends lost 10 bases and 3 bases, in that order; junction bases with no gene match: 7.

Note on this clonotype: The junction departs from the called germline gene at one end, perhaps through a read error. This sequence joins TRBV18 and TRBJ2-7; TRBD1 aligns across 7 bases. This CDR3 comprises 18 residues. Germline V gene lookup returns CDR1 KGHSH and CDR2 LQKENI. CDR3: CASSPNGKRGPDSCEQYF. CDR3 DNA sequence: TGTGCCAGCTCACCAAATGGGAAGAGGGGGCCAGATTCCTGCGAGCAGTACTTC. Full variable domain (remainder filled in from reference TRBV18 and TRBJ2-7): NAGVMQNPRHLVRRRGQEARLRCSPMKGHSHVYWYRQLPEEGLKFMVYLQKENIIDESGMPKERFSAEFPKEGPSILRIQQVVRGDSAAYFCASSPNGKRGPDSCEQYFGPGTRLTVT.

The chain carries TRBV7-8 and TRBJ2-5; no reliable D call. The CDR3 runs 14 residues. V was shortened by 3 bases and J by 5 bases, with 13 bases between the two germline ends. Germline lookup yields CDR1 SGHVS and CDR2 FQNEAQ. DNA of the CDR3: TGTGCCAGCAGCTTTGCCGATTATGATGAGACCCAGTACTTC. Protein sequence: CASSFADYDETQYF.

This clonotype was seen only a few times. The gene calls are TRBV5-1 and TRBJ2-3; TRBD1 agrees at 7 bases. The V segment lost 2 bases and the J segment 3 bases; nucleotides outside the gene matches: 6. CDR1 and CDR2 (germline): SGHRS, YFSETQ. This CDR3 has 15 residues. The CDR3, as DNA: TGCGCCAGCAGCTTCGGGGACAGCCTTACAGATACGCAGTATTTT. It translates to CASSFGDSLTDTQYF.

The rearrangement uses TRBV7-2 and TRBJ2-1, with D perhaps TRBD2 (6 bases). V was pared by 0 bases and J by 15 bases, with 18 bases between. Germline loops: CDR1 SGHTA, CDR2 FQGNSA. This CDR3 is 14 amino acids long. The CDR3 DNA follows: TGTGCCAGCAGCTTAGCGGTCGGGGGTCTTTTCCCGTTCTTC. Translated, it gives CASSLAVGGLFPFF.

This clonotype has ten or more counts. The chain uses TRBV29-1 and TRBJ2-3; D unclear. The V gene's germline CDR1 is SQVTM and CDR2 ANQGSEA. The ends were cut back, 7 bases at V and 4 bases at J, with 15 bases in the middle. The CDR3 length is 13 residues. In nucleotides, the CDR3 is TGCAGCGGGCGAGATTATTTGTCAGATACGCAGTATTTT. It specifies CSGRDYLSDTQYF.

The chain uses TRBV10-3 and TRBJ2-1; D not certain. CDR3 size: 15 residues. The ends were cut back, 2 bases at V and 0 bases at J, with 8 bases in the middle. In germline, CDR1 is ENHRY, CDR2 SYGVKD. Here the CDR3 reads CAISEMGRSYNEQFF. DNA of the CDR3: TGTGCCATCAGTGAGATGGGTCGCTCCTACAATGAGCAGTTCTTC.

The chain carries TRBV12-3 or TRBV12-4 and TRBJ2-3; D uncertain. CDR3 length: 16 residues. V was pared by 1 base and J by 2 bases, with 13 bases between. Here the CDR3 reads CASSLGGRWLTDTQYF. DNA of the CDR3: TGTGCCAGCAGTTTAGGGGGTAGATGGCTCACAGATACGCAGTATTTT.

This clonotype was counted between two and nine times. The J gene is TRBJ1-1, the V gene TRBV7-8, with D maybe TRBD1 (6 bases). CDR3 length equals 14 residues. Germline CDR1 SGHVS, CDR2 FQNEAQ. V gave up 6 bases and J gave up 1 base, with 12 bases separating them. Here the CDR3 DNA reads TGTGCCAGCAGACTTGACAGGACGAACACTGAAGCTTTCTTT. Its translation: CASRLDRTNTEAFF.

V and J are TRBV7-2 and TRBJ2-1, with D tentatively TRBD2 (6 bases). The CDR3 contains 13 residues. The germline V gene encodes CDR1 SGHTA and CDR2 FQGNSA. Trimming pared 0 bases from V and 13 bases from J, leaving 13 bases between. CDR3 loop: CASSLAGTPTQFF. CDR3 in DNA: TGTGCCAGCAGCTTAGCGGGGACTCCAACACAGTTCTTC.

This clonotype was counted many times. CDR3 loop: CASSQVGYNEQFF. For the CDR3, the DNA is TGTGCCAGCAGCCAAGTAGGCTACAATGAGCAGTTCTTC. The J gene is TRBJ2-1, the V gene TRBV4-2; D is unclear. The CDR3 runs to 13 residues. Germline assignment: CDR1 LGHNA and CDR2 YNFKEQ. Trimming cost V 1 base and J 3 bases, with 4 bases left between them.

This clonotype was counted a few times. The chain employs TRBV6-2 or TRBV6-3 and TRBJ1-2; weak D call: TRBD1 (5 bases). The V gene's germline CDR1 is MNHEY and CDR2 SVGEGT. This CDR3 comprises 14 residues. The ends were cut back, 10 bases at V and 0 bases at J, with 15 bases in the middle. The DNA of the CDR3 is TGTGCCACCTCTGGGGCAACCACTAACTATGGCTACACCTTC. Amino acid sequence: CATSGATTNYGYTF.

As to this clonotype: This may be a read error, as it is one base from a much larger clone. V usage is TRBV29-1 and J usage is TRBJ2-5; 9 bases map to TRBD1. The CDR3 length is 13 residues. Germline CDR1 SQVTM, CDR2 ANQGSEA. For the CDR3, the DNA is TGCGGCGTTGACAGGGGGAAACGGGAGACCCAGTACTTC. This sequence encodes CGVDRGKRETQYF.

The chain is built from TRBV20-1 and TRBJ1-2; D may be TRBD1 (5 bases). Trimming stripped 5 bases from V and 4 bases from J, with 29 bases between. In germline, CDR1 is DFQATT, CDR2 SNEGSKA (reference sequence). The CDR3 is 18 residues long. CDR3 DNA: TGCAGTGCTGCACCAGGGTCGGGCCCAAGGGAAGTAAGCTATGGCTACACCTTC. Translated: CSAAPGSGPREVSYGYTF.